The clone carrying this T cell receptor beta chain was seen a few times. J lost 1 base, V lost 4 bases, and 6 bases had no gene match. The CDR3 runs to 16 residues. Germline CDR1 and CDR2: MGHRA and YSYEKL. This record comes from a study of T-cell memory formation after mild COVID-19. For the study at large: TCR clusters were largely donor specific.

MiXCR, run by TCRdb on the 5' RACE reads, gives a single entry per CDR3 protein. This sample carries hundreds of thousands of distinct CDR3 sequences, roughly 22% of them seen once, and the ten largest clones take approximately 12%. Sequencing input: PBMCs or a T cell subset sorted from them (not recorded which). The chain joins TRBV4-1 to TRBJ2-3, with 9 bases aligning to TRBD2. The clonotype originates from an adult woman who had mild COVID-19 (a few samples of this study predate the infection). Cell type and time point are not known. The CDR3 sequence: CASSPQSSGGTDTQYF. The CDR3 DNA reads as TGCGCCAGCAGCCCACAATCTAGCGGGGGCACAGATACGCAGTATTTT.